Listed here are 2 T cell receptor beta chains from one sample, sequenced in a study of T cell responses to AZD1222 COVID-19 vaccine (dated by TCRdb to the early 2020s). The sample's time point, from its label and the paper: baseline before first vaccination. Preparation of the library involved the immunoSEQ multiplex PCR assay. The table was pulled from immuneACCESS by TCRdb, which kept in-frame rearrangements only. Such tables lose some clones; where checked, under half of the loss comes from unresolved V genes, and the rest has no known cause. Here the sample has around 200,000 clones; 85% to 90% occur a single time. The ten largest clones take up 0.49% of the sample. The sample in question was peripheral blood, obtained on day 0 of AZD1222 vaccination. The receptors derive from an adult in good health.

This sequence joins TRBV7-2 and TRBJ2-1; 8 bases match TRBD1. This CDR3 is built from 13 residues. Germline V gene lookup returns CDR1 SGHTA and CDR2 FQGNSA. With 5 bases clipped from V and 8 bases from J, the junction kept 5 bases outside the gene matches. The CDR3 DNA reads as TGTGCCAGCAGCAAACCAGGGGGCGATGAGCAGTTCTTC. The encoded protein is CASSKPGGDEQFF.

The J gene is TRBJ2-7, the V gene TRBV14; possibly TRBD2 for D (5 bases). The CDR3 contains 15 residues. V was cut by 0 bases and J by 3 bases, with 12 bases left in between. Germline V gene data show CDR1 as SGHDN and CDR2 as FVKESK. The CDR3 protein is CASSQEGLAIYEQYF. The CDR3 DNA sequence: TGTGCCAGCAGCCAAGAGGGCCTAGCCATCTACGAGCAGTACTTC.